Each of the 13 T cell receptor beta chains below was sequenced from the same sample in a study of molecular identifiers for immune sequencing clone quantification. TCRdb fed the PCR reads into MiXCR, producing one record per CDR3 protein. The data show about 640,000 distinct CDR3 sequences, 15% to 20% seen once. The sample consisted of naive CD8+ T cells from blood, with Jurkat cell RNA spiked in. Subset here: FACS-sorted CD8+CD4-CCR7+CD45RA+ naive T cells. The receptors come from a human donor in good health. Some libraries in this study had Jurkat cell RNA spiked in.

This clonotype was picked up many times. The chain combines TRBV6-6 with TRBJ2-5; 10 bases agree with TRBD1. This CDR3 contains 15 residues. The junction had 7 bases not matched to a gene; V was cut back by 4 bases and J by 5 bases. CDR1 is MNHNY, CDR2 SVGAGI, per germline (reference sequence). The CDR3 region has the DNA TGTGCCAGCAGTTCCCCGGGACAGGGGTACGAGACCCAGTACTTC. It specifies CASSSPGQGYETQYF.

Many counts were recorded for this clonotype. V is TRBV30 and J is TRBJ1-4; no firm D call. The CDR3 is 11 amino acids. V lost 5 bases and J lost 4, with 5 bases in between. Germline CDR1 is GTSNPN and CDR2 is SVGIG (reference sequence). CDR3 sequence reads: CAWDYNEKLFF. In nucleotides, the CDR3 is TGTGCCTGGGACTATAATGAAAAACTGTTTTTT.

The V and J genes are TRBV27 and TRBJ1-4, with a tentative D call TRBD1 (6 bases). The CDR3 is 16 residues long. V was clipped by 6 bases and J by 0 bases, with 14 bases between them. Germline CDR1 is MNHEY and CDR2 is SMNVEV (reference sequence). CDR3 protein: CASREGGGATNEKLFF. In nucleotides, the CDR3 is TGTGCCAGCAGGGAGGGAGGGGGGGCAACTAATGAAAAACTGTTTTTT.

The sample holds many counts of this clonotype. The chain joins TRBV21-1 to TRBJ1-2. TRBV21-1 is noted as a pseudogene. This CDR3 has 17 amino acids. In nucleotides, the CDR3 is TGTGCCAGCAGCAAAGGAGTCACGCCATCTCCTAACTATGGCTACACCTTC. Its translation: CASSKGVTPSPNYGYTF.

In its sample, this clonotype was seen many times. V usage is TRBV19 and J usage is TRBJ2-2; D may be TRBD1 (5 bases). Looked up from germline, CDR1 is LNHDA and CDR2 is SQIVND (reference sequence). Trimming stripped 6 bases from V and 4 bases from J, with 18 bases between. This CDR3 comprises 16 residues. CDR3 coding DNA: TGTGCCAGTAGATCACAGGTGTGGACACCCACCGGGGAGCTGTTTTTT. Protein product: CASRSQVWTPTGELFF.

This clonotype appeared a few times. The chain carries TRBV7-9 and TRBJ2-7; D might be TRBD2 (6 bases). The CDR3 length is 17 residues. Germline V gives CDR1 SEHNR, CDR2 FQNEAQ (reference sequence). The V end lost 3 bases, the J end lost 2 bases, and 20 bases lay between the germline ends. The chain's CDR3 is CASSFAPSAGNPYEQYF. Written as DNA, the CDR3 is TGTGCCAGCAGCTTCGCTCCTTCGGCGGGGAACCCCTACGAGCAGTACTTC.

The J gene is TRBJ2-7, the V gene TRBV27; D tentatively reads TRBD1 or TRBD2 (7 bases each). V shed 5 bases and J shed 0 bases, with 14 bases lying between them. Germline CDR1 reads MNHEY; CDR2 reads SMNVEV (reference sequence). CDR3 size: 15 residues. CDR3 loop: CASSTQGGSSYEQYF. CDR3 DNA: TGTGCCAGCAGTACGCAGGGGGGGAGCTCCTACGAGCAGTACTTC.

This clonotype showed up many times. The V and J genes are TRBV28 and TRBJ2-3, with 10 bases matching TRBD2. The CDR3 loop spans 16 amino acids. Per the germline V gene, CDR1 is MDHEN and CDR2 is SYDVKM. Unmatched junction bases numbered 8, after V lost 3 bases and J lost 5 bases. Here the CDR3 DNA reads TGTGCCAGCAGTTTGGCTAGCGGGGGACGGGGAGATACGCAGTATTTT. Encoded protein: CASSLASGGRGDTQYF.

This clonotype was recorded at least ten times. The chain recombines TRBV12-3 or TRBV12-4 with TRBJ1-1, with a possible D match to TRBD1 (5 bases). CDR3 length: 14 residues. Deletions cut 5 bases from V and 5 bases from J, with 15 bases between. DNA of the CDR3: TGTGCCAGCAGTGTCGGGCCACGGGGGACTGAAGCTTTCTTT. This codes for CASSVGPRGTEAFF.

As concerns this clonotype: At one boundary the junction diverges from the germline segment, which might be a read error. This rearrangement joins TRBV27 to TRBJ2-2; no firm D call. The CDR3 totals 13 residues. Germline lookup yields CDR1 MNHEY and CDR2 SMNVEV (reference sequence). The CDR3 sequence: CVSSLSKAGELFF. The CDR3 region has the DNA TGTGTCAGCAGTTTATCGAAGGCCGGGGAGCTGTTTTTT.

This clonotype was counted ten times or more. The chain combines TRBV7-9 with TRBJ1-2; tentative D call: TRBD1 (5 bases). The germline CDR1 and CDR2 sequences are SEHNR and FQNEAQ (reference sequence). The CDR3 covers 14 residues. Trimming removed 1 base from V and 2 bases from J, with 8 bases in between. The CDR3 protein is CASSLDTGNYGYTF. The CDR3 DNA reads as TGTGCCAGCAGCTTAGACACAGGAAACTATGGCTACACCTTC. The variable domain in full, completed from reference TRBV7-9 and TRBJ1-2, reads DTGVSQNPRHKITKRGQNVTFRCDPISEHNRLYWYRQTLGQGPEFLTYFQNEAQLEKSRLLSDRFSAERPKGSFSTLEIQRTEQGDSAMYLCASSLDTGNYGYTFGSGTRLTVV.

This clonotype was observed at least ten times. The chain links TRBV27 to TRBJ2-7, with 8 bases lining up with TRBD1. Germline V gene sequence: CDR1 MNHEY, CDR2 SMNVEV (reference sequence). J was trimmed by 5 bases and V by 6 bases; bases with no gene match: 6. This CDR3 comprises 13 residues. Written as DNA, the CDR3 is TGTGCCAGCAGACTGACAGGGGCGAACGAGCAGTACTTC. It is translated as CASRLTGANEQYF.

This clonotype has a count of ten or more. This rearrangement joins TRBV5-1 to TRBJ2-7; D might be TRBD1 (6 bases). V lost 2 bases to trimming and J lost 1 base, with 7 bases between them. The CDR3 extends over 13 amino acids. Germline-derived CDR1 and CDR2 are SGHRS and YFSETQ. CDR3 DNA sequence: TGCGCCAGCAGCTTTGGACAGTCCTACGAGCAGTACTTC. Protein sequence: CASSFGQSYEQYF.